Below, 7 T cell receptor beta chains from the same sample are listed, as sequenced in a study of T cells after yellow fever vaccination. Via MiXCR, TCRdb re-called the 5' RACE reads, giving one row per CDR3 protein. The table records 340,000 or so distinct CDR3 sequences, under 15% of them present only once. The sample in question was CD4+ T cells sorted from PBMCs, obtained 15 days after the yellow fever booster vaccination. These receptors all come from a man between 18 and 35 years old who received the YFV17D yellow fever vaccine.

This chain uses TRBV14 with TRBJ1-1; TRBD1 might be the D (5 bases). Trimming took off 3 bases at V and 5 bases at J, with 10 bases between the two ends. Per the germline V gene, CDR1 is SGHDN and CDR2 is FVKESK. The CDR3 contains 13 residues. CDR3: CASSQGRLTEAFF. CDR3 nucleotide sequence: TGTGCCAGCAGCCAGGGACGACTAACTGAAGCTTTCTTT. The complete variable domain, with remaining parts taken from reference TRBV14 and TRBJ1-1, reads EAGVTQFPSHSVIEKGQTVTLRCDPISGHDNLYWYRRVMGKEIKFLLHFVKESKQDESGMPNNRFLAERTGGTYSTLKVQPAELEDSGVYFCASSQGRLTEAFFGQGTRLTVV.

The chain carries TRBV7-2 and TRBJ2-3, with a tentative D call TRBD2 (6 bases). The germline V and J ends were trimmed by 8 bases and 6 bases, with 12 bases remaining between them. The CDR3 extends over 12 amino acids. CDR1 and CDR2 from the germline V gene are SGHTA and FQGNSA. DNA for the CDR3: TGTGCCAGCCGGGGGTTTGCCGATACGCAGTATTTT. Amino acid sequence: CASRGFADTQYF.

This clonotype has ten or more counts. The CDR3 region is CASSSGQGNQPQHF. The CDR3 region has the DNA TGCGCCAGCAGCAGCGGACAGGGCAATCAGCCCCAGCATTTT. The chain employs TRBV5-1 and TRBJ1-5, with TRBD1 matching over 7 bases. CDR3 size: 14 residues. Per germline, CDR1 SGHRS and CDR2 YFSETQ. With V trimmed by 4 bases and J by 2 bases, 3 bases remained unmatched.

This chain connects TRBV5-5 to TRBJ1-1; no clear D. The CDR3 extends over 14 amino acids. Germline CDR1 and CDR2: SGHKS and YYEKEE (reference sequence). V lost 4 bases and J lost 1, with 11 bases in between. As DNA, the CDR3 is TGTGCCAGCAGCCAGATACAGCAGAACACTGAAGCTTTCTTT. This gives the protein CASSQIQQNTEAFF.

V usage is TRBV4-2 and J usage is TRBJ2-3; D is possibly TRBD1 (6 bases). V lost 1 base to trimming and J lost 1 base, with 12 bases between them. The CDR3 spans 16 residues. Germline V gene data show CDR1 as LGHNA and CDR2 as YNFKEQ. Written as DNA, the CDR3 is TGTGCCAGCAGCCAAGTGGGGGCGGAGGGCACAGATACGCAGTATTTT. Amino acid sequence: CASSQVGAEGTDTQYF.

At least ten counts were recorded for this clonotype. This rearrangement joins TRBV28 to TRBJ1-5; unclear D gene. Trimming cost V 4 bases and J 7 bases, with 8 bases left between them. The CDR3 covers 12 residues. The germline V gene encodes CDR1 MDHEN and CDR2 SYDVKM. For the CDR3, the DNA is TGTGCCAGCAGTTATTACCGGCAGCCCCAGCATTTT. Residues: CASSYYRQPQHF.

This clonotype was counted a few times. The chain links TRBV6-6 to TRBJ1-5, with a tentative D call TRBD1 (6 bases). V lost 7 bases, J lost 5 bases, and 12 bases lay in between. The CDR3 is 13 amino acids. The V gene's germline CDR1 is MNHNY and CDR2 SVGAGI (reference sequence). CDR3 in DNA: TGTGCCAGCACCCCAGGGGCGGATCAGCCCCAGCATTTT. As protein: CASTPGADQPQHF.